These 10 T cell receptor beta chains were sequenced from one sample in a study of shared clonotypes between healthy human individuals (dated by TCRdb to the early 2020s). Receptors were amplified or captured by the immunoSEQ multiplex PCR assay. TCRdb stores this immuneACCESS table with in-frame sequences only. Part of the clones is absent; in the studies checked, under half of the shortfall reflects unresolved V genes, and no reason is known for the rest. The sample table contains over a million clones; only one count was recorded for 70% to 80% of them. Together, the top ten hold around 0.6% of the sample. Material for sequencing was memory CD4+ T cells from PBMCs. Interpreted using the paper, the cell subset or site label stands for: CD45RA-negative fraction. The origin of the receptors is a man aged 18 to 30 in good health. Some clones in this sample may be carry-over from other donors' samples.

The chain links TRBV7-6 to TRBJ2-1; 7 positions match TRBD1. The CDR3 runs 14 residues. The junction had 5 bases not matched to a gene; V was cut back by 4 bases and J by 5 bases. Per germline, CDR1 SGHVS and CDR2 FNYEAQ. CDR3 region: CASSSQGLNNEQFF. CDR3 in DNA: TGTGCCAGCAGCTCACAGGGGCTCAACAATGAGCAGTTCTTC.

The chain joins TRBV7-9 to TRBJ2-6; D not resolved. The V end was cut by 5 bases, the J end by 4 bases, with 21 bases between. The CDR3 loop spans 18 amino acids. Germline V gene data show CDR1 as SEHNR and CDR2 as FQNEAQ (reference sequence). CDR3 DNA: TGTGCCAGCAGCCCAGGCCTAGGTGGGTTTTTAGGGGCCAACGTCCTGACTTTC. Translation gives CASSPGLGGFLGANVLTF.

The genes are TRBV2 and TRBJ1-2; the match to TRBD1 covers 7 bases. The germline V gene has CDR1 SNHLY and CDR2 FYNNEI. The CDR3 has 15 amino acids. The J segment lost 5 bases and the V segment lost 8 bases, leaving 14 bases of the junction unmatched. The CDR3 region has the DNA TGTGCCAGCCGGCCTCTGACGACAGGGACATATGGCTACACCTTC. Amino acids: CASRPLTTGTYGYTF. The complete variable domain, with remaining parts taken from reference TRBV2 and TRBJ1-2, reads EPEVTQTPSHQVTQMGQEVILRCVPISNHLYFYWYRQILGQKVEFLVSFYNNEISEKSEIFDDQFSVERPDGSNFTLKIRSTKLEDSAMYFCASRPLTTGTYGYTFGSGTRLTVV.

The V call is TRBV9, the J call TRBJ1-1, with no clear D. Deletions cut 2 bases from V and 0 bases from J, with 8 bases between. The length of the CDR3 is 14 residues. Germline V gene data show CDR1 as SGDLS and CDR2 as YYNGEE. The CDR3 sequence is CASSVQAMNTEAFF. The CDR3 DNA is TGTGCCAGCAGCGTGCAGGCGATGAACACTGAAGCTTTCTTT. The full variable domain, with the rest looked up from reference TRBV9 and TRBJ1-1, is DSGVTQTPKHLITATGQRVTLRCSPRSGDLSVYWYQQSLDQGLQFLIQYYNGEERAKGNILERFSAQQFPDLHSELNLSSLELGDSALYFCASSVQAMNTEAFFGQGTRLTVV.

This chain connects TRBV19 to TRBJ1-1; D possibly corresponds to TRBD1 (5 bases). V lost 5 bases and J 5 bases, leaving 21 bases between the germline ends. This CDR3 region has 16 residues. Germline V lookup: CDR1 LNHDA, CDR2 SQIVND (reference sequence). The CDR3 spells CASSVRWGDAGTEAFF. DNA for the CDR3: TGTGCCAGTAGTGTTAGGTGGGGGGATGCGGGAACTGAAGCTTTCTTT.

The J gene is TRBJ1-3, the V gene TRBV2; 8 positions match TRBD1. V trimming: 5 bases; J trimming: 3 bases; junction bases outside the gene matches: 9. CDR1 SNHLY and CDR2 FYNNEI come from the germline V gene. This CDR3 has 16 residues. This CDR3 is CASSTSRGQVGNTIYF. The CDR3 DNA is TGTGCCAGCAGTACCTCGAGGGGACAGGTTGGAAACACCATATATTTT.

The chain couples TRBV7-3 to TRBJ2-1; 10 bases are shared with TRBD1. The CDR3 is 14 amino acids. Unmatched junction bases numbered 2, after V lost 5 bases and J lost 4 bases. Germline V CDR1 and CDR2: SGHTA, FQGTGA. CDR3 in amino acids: CASSRQGAYNEQFF. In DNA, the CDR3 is TGTGCCAGCAGCCGACAGGGGGCTTACAATGAGCAGTTCTTC.

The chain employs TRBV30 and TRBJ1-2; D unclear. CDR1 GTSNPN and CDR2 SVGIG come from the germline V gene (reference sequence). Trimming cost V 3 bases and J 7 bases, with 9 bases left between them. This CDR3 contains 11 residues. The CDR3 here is CAWSAEGGYTF. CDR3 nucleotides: TGTGCCTGGAGCGCAGAGGGTGGCTACACCTTC. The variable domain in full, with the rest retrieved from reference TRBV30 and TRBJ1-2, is SQTIHQWPATLVQPVGSPLSLECTVEGTSNPNLYWYRQAAGRGLQLLFYSVGIGQISSEVPQNLSASRPQDRQFILSSKKLLLSDSGFYLCAWSAEGGYTFGSGTRLTVV.

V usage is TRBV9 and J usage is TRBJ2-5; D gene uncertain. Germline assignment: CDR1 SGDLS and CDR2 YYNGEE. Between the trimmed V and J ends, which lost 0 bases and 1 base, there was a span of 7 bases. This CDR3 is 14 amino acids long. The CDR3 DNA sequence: TGTGCCAGCAGCGTAGTGGGCCTCCAAGAGACCCAGTACTTC. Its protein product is CASSVVGLQETQYF.

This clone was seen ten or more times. CDR3 nucleotide sequence: TGTGCCAGCTCACGAGCGGCCCAAACCTACGAGCAGTACTTC. As protein: CASSRAAQTYEQYF. This rearrangement joins TRBV18 to TRBJ2-7, with TRBD2 as a possible D gene (5 bases). The CDR3 spans 14 residues. Germline CDR1 is KGHSH and CDR2 is LQKENI. V was pared by 4 bases and J by 2 bases, with 12 bases between.